This is a list of T cell receptor beta chains from one sample in a study of blood T cell repertoires in COVID-19. Method: immunoSEQ multiplex PCR; TCRdb's copy keeps in-frame clones and lacks some. This sample carries a few hundred thousand clones, 75% to 90% of them seen once, and the ten largest clones take about an eighth. Sequencing used peripheral blood. The receptors originated from an older woman with acute or convalescent COVID-19. CDR3s leave out the opening cysteine and the closing phenylalanine or tryptophan. The order of the fields is V gene, J gene, CDR3 protein.

V gene: TRBV5-8
J gene: TRBJ1-1
CDR3 protein: ASRRRGQLKFTEAF

V gene: TRBV7-9
J gene: TRBJ2-2
CDR3 protein: ASSLDSRRNTGELF

V gene: TRBV28
J gene: TRBJ2-5
CDR3 protein: ASSTRKGERPIGTETQY

V gene: TRBV4-2
J gene: TRBJ1-4
CDR3 protein: ASSHVRRQGAANEKLF

V gene: TRBV5-8
J gene: TRBJ2-5
CDR3 protein: ASSSGQGPSGETQY

V gene: TRBV25-1
J gene: TRBJ1-3
CDR3 protein: ASRQSGNTIY

V gene: TRBV6-5
J gene: TRBJ2-1
CDR3 protein: ASTLGGGLNEQF

V gene: TRBV9
J gene: TRBJ1-2
CDR3 protein: ASSATGTANYGYT

V gene: TRBV6-2/TRBV6-3
J gene: TRBJ1-2
CDR3 protein: ASSTGMDSLAYT

V gene: TRBV7-9
J gene: TRBJ2-1
CDR3 protein: ASSLATSGASSYNEQF

V gene: TRBV5-6
J gene: TRBJ1-6
CDR3 protein: ASSADRGRSPLH

V gene: TRBV24-1
J gene: TRBJ2-2
CDR3 protein: ATSDLRGNTGELF

V gene: TRBV19
J gene: TRBJ1-5
CDR3 protein: ASSRRDRGSSNQPQH

V gene: TRBV15
J gene: TRBJ2-7
CDR3 protein: ATSRDPGGAYEQY

V gene: TRBV10-2
J gene: TRBJ2-7
CDR3 protein: ASREPGTGVNEQY

V gene: TRBV5-8
J gene: TRBJ2-5
CDR3 protein: ASSLGIQEQETQY

V gene: TRBV4-2
J gene: TRBJ2-3
CDR3 protein: ASSQQTRSTDTQY

V gene: TRBV5-1
J gene: TRBJ2-3
CDR3 protein: ASRTSGRPHTGTTSTDAQY

V gene: TRBV2
J gene: TRBJ2-7
CDR3 protein: ASSDHRTGYRKY

V gene: TRBV15
J gene: TRBJ1-1
CDR3 protein: ATSRDSGNTEAF

V gene: TRBV5-4
J gene: TRBJ2-7
CDR3 protein: ASSEGTSGSYEQY

V gene: TRBV28
J gene: TRBJ2-2
CDR3 protein: ATGGGGNTGELF

V gene: TRBV7-2
J gene: TRBJ1-5
CDR3 protein: ASSPAGGGNQPQH

V gene: TRBV7-8
J gene: TRBJ1-2
CDR3 protein: ASSWTGQHPANYGYT

V gene: TRBV18
J gene: TRBJ1-1
CDR3 protein: ASSPRQGSNTEAF

V gene: TRBV7-8
J gene: TRBJ1-5
CDR3 protein: ASSLATGSLNQPQH

V gene: TRBV11-2
J gene: TRBJ2-1
CDR3 protein: ASNRLAPWGNEQF

V gene: TRBV6-5
J gene: TRBJ2-1
CDR3 protein: ASGLAGGFDEQF